The T cell receptor beta chain described here comes from a study of identical twins. Turning to this clonotype: The junction differs from germline at one of its ends, possibly a read error.

TCRdb re-analysed the 5' RACE reads in MiXCR, keeping a single row per CDR3 protein. The sample has hundreds of thousands of distinct CDR3 sequences; 20% to 25% are singletons. This CDR3 is 12 amino acids long. CDR1 is DFQATT, CDR2 SNEGSKA, per germline (reference sequence). The data were also submitted as part of a second study, on T cells expressing NK-cell markers.

Sequencing used CD4+ T cells sorted from blood. This sequence originates from a young woman in good health. This sequence joins TRBV20-1 and TRBJ2-7; TRBD1 is a possible D gene (6 bases). The CDR3 sequence: CSAKQGRSEQSF. CDR3 nucleotides: TGCAGTGCTAAACAGGGACGGAGCGAGCAGTCCTTC.